Sequencing of this T cell receptor (beta chain) was carried out in a study of blood T cell repertoires in COVID-19. In the study overall: Researchers got acute and convalescent COVID-19 samples from the United States, Italy and Spain. PBMCs, B-cell-depleted T cells, or T cells provided the cDNA or gDNA that made up the material.

V lost 1 base and J lost 3, with 6 bases in between. The germline gives CDR1 LNHDA, CDR2 SQIVND (reference sequence). This CDR3 spans 13 amino acids. Authors' analysis steps: Reference gene primer amplification in the assay estimated nucleated cell counts. Measured with immunoSEQ multiplex PCR; TCRdb has only the in-frame clones, and not every one. V, J and clone size reflect that table, while D and trimming were determined from the DNA. The sample records fewer than 50,000 clones, more than 70% being singletons. This receptor was obtained from a human donor in a cohort sampled during active COVID-19. This chain links TRBV19 with TRBJ1-1; D possibly corresponds to TRBD1 (6 bases). The sample was peripheral blood. For the CDR3, the DNA is TGTGCCAGTAGTATAGCAGGGGACACTGAAGCTTTCTTT. As protein: CASSIAGDTEAFF. Variable domain in full (rest from reference TRBV19 and TRBJ1-1): DGGITQSPKYLFRKEGQNVTLSCEQNLNHDAMYWYRQDPGQGLRLIYYSQIVNDFQKGDIAEGYSVSREKKESFPLTVTSAQKNPTAFYLCASSIAGDTEAFFGQGTRLTVV.